The sequence of this T cell receptor beta chain was determined in a study of cytomegalovirus exposure and HLA in healthy donors. Whole-study findings and limits: Reportedly, HLA-A and HLA-B alleles of most subjects were accurately predicted from TCR beta.

The study ran its PCR with 60 Vbeta and 13 Jbeta primers. This table comes from immunoSEQ multiplex PCR, and its TCRdb copy is limited to in-frame clones, with some not included. The repertoire holds 85,000 to 90,000 clones, with about nine tenths as singletons. On this clone: Its target is unknown.

The CDR3 consists of 20 residues. From germline, CDR1 is LGHNA and CDR2 YSLEER. V lost 4 bases and J lost 0; bases outside the gene matches: 12. The sequenced sample consisted of PBMCs. The chain has TRBV4-3 and TRBJ2-6; 10 bases are a match to TRBD1. The receptor comes from a man between 18 and 35 years old in good health and CMV-seronegative. The CDR3 region has the DNA TGCGCCAGCAGCCCCCACGACCCGGGACAGGGGATCTCTGGGGCCAACGTCCTGACTTTC. This translates into CASSPHDPGQGISGANVLTF.